Shown below are 14 T cell receptor beta chains from a single sample sequenced in a study of cytomegalovirus exposure and HLA in healthy donors (dated by TCRdb to the late 2010s). The library was made by the immunoSEQ multiplex PCR assay. For the multiplex PCR, a mixture combining 60 forward primers for TCR Vbeta segments and 13 reverse primers for TCR Jbeta segments was used. TCRdb took over this immuneACCESS table, retaining in-frame rearrangements with V and J assigned. Such tables are incomplete; in checked studies, under half of the missing clones stem from an unresolved V gene, and the remainder is unexplained. The sample records about 140,000 clones, over 60% of which are singletons. Of the sample, approximately 1.8% falls within the top ten clones. What was sequenced was PBMCs. The receptors derive from a female donor in good health and CMV-seropositive.

This sequence joins TRBV5-4 and TRBJ1-2; possible D gene TRBD1, 6 bases. V was clipped by 4 bases and J by 0 bases, with 13 bases between them. Germline V gene lookup returns CDR1 SGHNT and CDR2 YYREEE (reference sequence). The CDR3 runs to 15 residues. This CDR3 reads CASSPATGSNYGYTF. The DNA of the CDR3 is TGTGCCAGCAGCCCCGCGACAGGCTCTAACTATGGCTACACCTTC.

The J gene is TRBJ2-7, the V gene TRBV25-1; the match to TRBD2 covers 8 bases. Germline values: CDR1 MGHDK, CDR2 SYGVNS. V was clipped by 7 bases and J by 7 bases; unmatched bases: 6. The CDR3 is 12 amino acids. Here the CDR3 reads CASKSVAGEQYF. Here the CDR3 DNA reads TGTGCCAGCAAGTCCGTAGCGGGAGAGCAGTACTTC.

This chain joins TRBV30 and TRBJ1-2, with TRBD1 identical over 12 bases. The CDR3 covers 15 residues. J gave up 5 bases and V 3 bases, and 7 bases lay outside the gene matches. Germline lookup yields CDR1 GTSNPN and CDR2 SVGIG (reference sequence). Here the CDR3 reads CAWRGQGAGYYGYTF. The DNA for the CDR3 is TGTGCCTGGAGGGGACAGGGGGCGGGTTATTATGGCTACACCTTC.

The chain has TRBV7-2 and TRBJ2-1; 10 positions agree with TRBD1. CDR3 length equals 14 residues. The J segment lost 8 bases and the V segment lost 5 bases, leaving 6 bases of the junction unmatched. The germline gives CDR1 SGHTA, CDR2 FQGNSA. The CDR3 here is CASSQDRGRDEQFF. DNA for the CDR3: TGTGCCAGCAGCCAAGACAGGGGGCGGGATGAGCAGTTCTTC.

This clone was picked up a small number of times. CDR3 sequence: CASSHSETSKSLAEQFF. The CDR3 DNA reads as TGTGCCAGCAGCCATAGTGAAACTAGCAAATCCCTCGCCGAGCAGTTCTTC. The chain has TRBV14 and TRBJ2-1; D might be TRBD2 (6 bases). CDR1 SGHDN and CDR2 FVKESK come from the germline V gene. Trimming removed 3 bases at V and 10 bases at J, with 25 bases between. CDR3 length: 17 amino acids.

The CDR3 DNA is TGTGCCAGCAGCTTGGGCAGACATAACTATGGCTACACCTTC. Residues: CASSLGRHNYGYTF. The V gene is TRBV5-6, the J gene TRBJ1-2; D unresolved. V was cut by 0 bases and J by 1 base, with 7 bases left in between. Per germline, CDR1 SGHDT and CDR2 YYEEEE. The CDR3 runs to 14 residues. Based on the CDR3 plus reference TRBV5-6 and TRBJ1-2, the full variable domain is DAGVTQSPTHLIKTRGQQVTLRCSPKSGHDTVSWYQQALGQGPQFIFQYYEEEERQRGNFPDRFSGHQFPNYSSELNVNALLLGDSALYLCASSLGRHNYGYTFGSGTRLTVV.

This chain uses TRBV30 with TRBJ1-2; D gene uncertain. Germline V CDR1 and CDR2: GTSNPN, SVGIG (reference sequence). The CDR3 covers 11 residues. V was pared by 2 bases and J by 4 bases, with 5 bases between. The CDR3 nucleotides are TGTGCCTGGAGTCCTGTCTATGGCTACACCTTC. Protein sequence: CAWSPVYGYTF.

The rearrangement links TRBV23-1 to TRBJ1-3; tentatively, D is TRBD1 (6 bases). TRBV23-1 is treated as an ORF (open reading frame) with a function not yet certain. CDR3 length: 16 residues. Trimming removed 0 bases at V and 6 bases at J, with 15 bases between. The DNA of the CDR3 is TGCGCCAGCAGTCAATCCCCCGGACAGTCGGAAAACACCATATATTTT. Protein product: CASSQSPGQSENTIYF.

The chain joins TRBV2 to TRBJ2-7; D gene unclear. Trimming removed 7 bases at V and 5 bases at J, with 9 bases between. Germline V gene data show CDR1 as SNHLY and CDR2 as FYNNEI. There are 11 residues in the CDR3. The CDR3 nucleotides are TGTGCCAGCAAAACAGCCGACGAGCAGTACTTC. Translating it yields CASKTADEQYF. Variable domain in full (rest from reference TRBV2 and TRBJ2-7): EPEVTQTPSHQVTQMGQEVILRCVPISNHLYFYWYRQILGQKVEFLVSFYNNEISEKSEIFDDQFSVERPDGSNFTLKIRSTKLEDSAMYFCASKTADEQYFGPGTRLTVT.

This clone has only a few counts. The chain has TRBV28 and TRBJ1-1, with D possibly being TRBD1 (5 bases). Germline assignment: CDR1 MDHEN and CDR2 SYDVKM. Trimming shortened V by 2 bases and J by 3 bases, and 7 bases separated the two germline ends. The CDR3 is made up of 13 amino acids. CDR3: CASSLVGDTEAFF. The CDR3 nucleotides read TGTGCCAGCAGTTTAGTAGGGGACACTGAAGCTTTCTTT. Using reference TRBV28 and TRBJ1-1 for the parts outside the CDR3, the full variable domain is DVKVTQSSRYLVKRTGEKVFLECVQDMDHENMFWYRQDPGLGLRLIYFSYDVKMKEKGDIPEGYSVSREKKERFSLILESASTNQTSMYLCASSLVGDTEAFFGQGTRLTVV.

The chain carries TRBV5-1 and TRBJ1-4, with D uncertain. Germline loops: CDR1 SGHRS, CDR2 YFSETQ. The CDR3 runs to 14 residues. V gave up 1 base and J gave up 7 bases, with 11 bases separating them. As DNA, the CDR3 is TGCGCCAGCAGCTTGACGGTTAGCGGTGAAAAACTGTTTTTT. The encoded protein is CASSLTVSGEKLFF.

This clone has only a few counts. V usage is TRBV14 and J usage is TRBJ1-2; no clear D. Looked up from germline, CDR1 is SGHDN and CDR2 is FVKESK. The CDR3 contains 13 residues. V lost 1 base to trimming and J lost 8 bases, with 11 bases between them. This CDR3 is CASSQAGGYGYTF. The CDR3 DNA reads as TGTGCCAGCAGCCAAGCTGGAGGGTACGGCTACACCTTC. Variable domain in full (rest from reference TRBV14 and TRBJ1-2): EAGVTQFPSHSVIEKGQTVTLRCDPISGHDNLYWYRRVMGKEIKFLLHFVKESKQDESGMPNNRFLAERTGGTYSTLKVQPAELEDSGVYFCASSQAGGYGYTFGSGTRLTVV.

The gene calls are TRBV5-1 and TRBJ2-3, with 12 bases lining up with TRBD2. V shed 4 bases, J shed 5 bases, and the junction held 5 bases outside the gene matches. The germline CDR1 and CDR2 sequences are SGHRS and YFSETQ. This CDR3 has 15 amino acids. The CDR3 loop reads CASSQTSGGIDTQYF. In DNA form, the CDR3 reads TGCGCCAGCAGCCAGACTAGCGGGGGAATAGATACGCAGTATTTT. The full variable domain, in which reference TRBV5-1 and TRBJ2-3 provide the parts outside the CDR3, is KAGVTQTPRYLIKTRGQQVTLSCSPISGHRSVSWYQQTPGQGLQFLFEYFSETQRNKGNFPGRFSGRQFSNSRSEMNVSTLELGDSALYLCASSQTSGGIDTQYFGPGTRLTVL.

The rearrangement joins TRBV5-4 to TRBJ1-4, with D unclear. The V end was cut by 0 bases, the J end by 8 bases, with 8 bases between. There are 13 residues in the CDR3. Germline values: CDR1 SGHNT, CDR2 YYREEE (reference sequence). As DNA, the CDR3 is TGTGCCAGCAGCTTGGCTCCCGGGGAAAAACTGTTTTTT. Its translation: CASSLAPGEKLFF.